These T cell receptor beta chains were read from a single sample in a study of cytomegalovirus exposure and HLA in healthy donors. TCRdb's table, derived via immunoSEQ multiplex PCR, lists solely in-frame clones and lacks some. The sample records some 66,000 clones, roughly 80% being singletons. The material sequenced was PBMCs. The receptors were gathered from a woman in her thirties in good health and CMV-seronegative. Each CDR3 is given with its conserved first and last residue. Fields, in order: V gene, D gene, J gene, clone size, CDR3 protein, CDR3 DNA. The D gene is left open where the match is weak. A row's size may be missing; if present it is once, few, many or a size class.

V: TRBV6-4; D: -; J: TRBJ2-6; size: -; CDR3: CASSDSGGDSGANVLTF; DNA: TGTGCCAGCAGTGACTCGGGGGGTGACTCTGGGGCCAACGTCCTGACTTTC
V: TRBV4-3; D: TRBD1; J: TRBJ2-7; size: -; CDR3: CASSQDGRGTGYEQYF; DNA: TGCGCCAGCAGCCAAGATGGTCGGGGGACAGGCTACGAGCAGTACTTC
V: TRBV11-2; D: -; J: TRBJ1-1; size: once; CDR3: CASSSINTEAFF; DNA: TGTGCCAGCAGCTCCATCAACACTGAAGCTTTCTTT
V: TRBV5-4; D: -; J: TRBJ2-7; size: few; CDR3: CASSLVGGSPYEQYF; DNA: TGTGCCAGCAGCTTGGTCGGGGGTTCTCCCTACGAGCAGTACTTC
V: TRBV6-5; D: -; J: TRBJ1-4; size: -; CDR3: CASSSLEAGEGEKLFF; DNA: TGTGCCAGCAGTTCCCTCGAGGCCGGGGAGGGTGAAAAACTGTTTTTT
V: TRBV6-5; D: TRBD1; J: TRBJ1-1; size: -; CDR3: CASSLQGATEAFF; DNA: TGTGCCAGCAGCCTACAGGGGGCTACTGAAGCTTTCTTT
V: TRBV2; D: -; J: TRBJ2-7; size: -; CDR3: CASSEWARSYEQYF; DNA: TGTGCCAGCAGTGAATGGGCCAGGTCCTACGAGCAGTACTTC
V: TRBV5-1; D: -; J: TRBJ1-1; size: -; CDR3: CASSFVGGNTEAFF; DNA: TGCGCCAGCAGCTTTGTGGGGGGGAACACTGAAGCTTTCTTT
V: TRBV6-5; D: TRBD1; J: TRBJ1-1; size: few; CDR3: CASSLDRLTLGAFF; DNA: TGTGCCAGCAGCCTGGACAGGCTAACGCTAGGGGCTTTCTTT
V: TRBV11-2; D: -; J: TRBJ2-7; size: -; CDR3: CASSLGSNEQYF; DNA: TGTGCCAGCAGCTTGGGCAGCAACGAGCAGTACTTC
V: TRBV6-5; D: TRBD1; J: TRBJ1-2; size: -; CDR3: CASSYAGTGDGYTF; DNA: TGTGCCAGCAGTTACGCCGGGACAGGGGATGGCTACACCTTC
V: TRBV27; D: -; J: TRBJ1-1; size: -; CDR3: CASSLEMSTEAFF; DNA: TGTGCCAGCAGTTTAGAGATGAGCACTGAAGCTTTCTTT
V: TRBV30; D: TRBD1; J: TRBJ1-3; size: -; CDR3: CAWSMGQGSGNTIYF; DNA: TGTGCCTGGAGTATGGGACAGGGATCTGGAAACACCATATATTTT
V: TRBV6-5; D: -; J: TRBJ1-1; size: -; CDR3: CASSYGEATEAFF; DNA: TGTGCCAGCAGTTACGGGGAGGCCACTGAAGCTTTCTTT
V: TRBV27; D: -; J: TRBJ1-2; size: -; CDR3: CASSTRRDTSNYGYTF; DNA: TGTGCCAGCAGTACCCGCCGGGACACCTCTAACTATGGCTACACCTTC
V: TRBV6-1; D: TRBD1; J: TRBJ2-1; size: -; CDR3: CASIGRGLDEQFF; DNA: TGTGCCAGCATTGGCAGGGGGCTGGATGAGCAGTTCTTC
V: TRBV30; D: -; J: TRBJ2-7; size: -; CDR3: CAWSGPGSSYEQYF; DNA: TGTGCCTGGAGCGGGCCCGGGAGCTCCTACGAGCAGTACTTC
V: TRBV29-1; D: -; J: TRBJ2-7; size: -; CDR3: CSAKQGYEQYF; DNA: TGCAGCGCAAAACAGGGATACGAGCAGTACTTC
V: TRBV19; D: TRBD2; J: TRBJ2-6; size: -; CDR3: CASSLQRGSGANVLTF; DNA: TGTGCCAGTAGTCTTCAGCGGGGCTCTGGGGCCAACGTCCTGACTTTC
V: TRBV19; D: -; J: TRBJ1-1; size: -; CDR3: CASSDNFEAFF; DNA: TGTGCCAGTAGCGACAATTTTGAAGCTTTCTTT
V: TRBV4-3; D: -; J: TRBJ1-3; size: -; CDR3: CASSQDQHLGGNTIYF; DNA: TGCGCCAGCAGCCAAGATCAACACCTGGGCGGAAACACCATATATTTT
V: TRBV6-6; D: -; J: TRBJ2-3; size: -; CDR3: CASSYSTDWGTDTQYF; DNA: TGTGCCAGCAGTTATTCGACAGATTGGGGTACAGATACGCAGTATTTT
V: TRBV10-2; D: TRBD1; J: TRBJ1-1; size: -; CDR3: CASSLSTGGTEAFF; DNA: TGCGCCAGCAGCCTATCGACAGGGGGCACTGAAGCTTTCTTT
V: TRBV6-5; D: -; J: TRBJ2-1; size: -; CDR3: CASKDNPYNEQFF; DNA: TGTGCCAGCAAGGACAACCCCTACAATGAGCAGTTCTTC
V: TRBV18; D: TRBD1; J: TRBJ1-2; size: -; CDR3: CASSPPGQGSGGYTF; DNA: TGTGCCAGCTCACCACCGGGACAGGGGTCGGGTGGCTACACCTTC
V: TRBV18; D: TRBD1; J: TRBJ2-7; size: -; CDR3: CASSPVPTGAYEQYF; DNA: TGTGCCAGCTCACCAGTCCCGACAGGGGCCTACGAGCAGTACTTC
V: TRBV6-1; D: -; J: TRBJ2-5; size: -; CDR3: CASRAGTQVLTQYF; DNA: TGTGCCAGCAGAGCCGGGACACAAGTGTTGACCCAGTACTTC
V: TRBV18; D: -; J: TRBJ2-5; size: -; CDR3: CASSPKTSGGMGETQYF; DNA: TGTGCCAGCTCACCAAAGACCTCAGGGGGGATGGGAGAGACCCAGTACTTC
V: TRBV5-4; D: -; J: TRBJ1-1; size: few; CDR3: CASSPFFGGTEAFF; DNA: TGTGCCAGCAGTCCTTTTTTCGGAGGCACTGAAGCTTTCTTT
V: TRBV10-3; D: TRBD1; J: TRBJ1-1; size: few; CDR3: CAISVRDRGRGAFF; DNA: TGTGCCATCAGTGTCCGGGACAGGGGACGTGGAGCTTTCTTT
V: TRBV4-2; D: TRBD1; J: TRBJ2-7; size: -; CDR3: CASSPSKGARGDEQYF; DNA: TGTGCCAGCAGCCCCTCAAAGGGGGCCCGAGGGGACGAGCAGTACTTC
V: TRBV27; D: -; J: TRBJ1-1; size: -; CDR3: CASSLGRGGTEAFF; DNA: TGTGCCAGCAGTTTAGGGAGGGGGGGCACTGAAGCTTTCTTT
V: TRBV7-2; D: -; J: TRBJ1-3; size: -; CDR3: CASSLVTGNTIYF; DNA: TGTGCCAGCAGCTTAGTAACTGGAAACACCATATATTTT
V: TRBV10-3; D: TRBD1; J: TRBJ1-1; size: -; CDR3: CATSGTGGRRNTEAFF; DNA: TGTGCCACCTCCGGGACAGGGGGGAGAAGGAACACTGAAGCTTTCTTT
V: TRBV5-1; D: -; J: TRBJ2-7; size: -; CDR3: CASSLGGQSSTYEQYF; DNA: TGCGCCAGCAGCTTGGGTGGGCAGAGTTCTACCTACGAGCAGTACTTC
V: TRBV28; D: -; J: TRBJ2-1; size: -; CDR3: CASSGNAPRGLYNEQFF; DNA: TGTGCCAGCAGTGGGAATGCCCCACGAGGGCTTTACAATGAGCAGTTCTTC
V: TRBV5-1; D: -; J: TRBJ2-7; size: once; CDR3: CASSLEGVSYEQYF; DNA: TGCGCCAGCTCTTTGGAGGGCGTCTCCTACGAGCAGTACTTC
V: TRBV5-8; D: -; J: TRBJ1-4; size: -; CDR3: CASSTGQGSTNEKLFF; DNA: TGTGCCAGCAGCACCGGGCAGGGTTCGACTAATGAAAAACTGTTTTTT
V: TRBV19; D: -; J: TRBJ1-4; size: -; CDR3: CAGGTPEKLFF; DNA: TGTGCCGGCGGGACTCCCGAAAAACTGTTTTTT
V: TRBV5-1; D: -; J: TRBJ1-1; size: -; CDR3: CASSATREGGTEAFF; DNA: TGCGCCAGCAGCGCCACCCGGGAGGGGGGAACTGAAGCTTTCTTT
V: TRBV27; D: -; J: TRBJ2-1; size: -; CDR3: CASSFSSYNEQFF; DNA: TGTGCCAGCAGTTTCAGCTCCTACAATGAGCAGTTCTTC